The present entry profiles one TCR beta chain with its context. This entry belongs to a study of CD8 T cells in Susac syndrome. Germline V gene data show CDR1 as MGHDK and CDR2 as SYGVNS. The CDR3 runs 11 residues. V lost 4 bases and J lost 8, with 8 bases in between. Reverse transcription of about 0.45 to 1 ug RNA used random hexamers. TCRdb itself ran the immunoSEQ multiplex PCR reads through MiXCR, one entry per CDR3 protein. Found here are 85,000 to 120,000 distinct CDR3 sequences, less than 95% of them singletons; the top ten hold around 0.4%. This TCR derives from a human donor with Susac syndrome. The sample was CD8+ T cells from PBMCs. This rearrangement joins TRBV25-1 to TRBJ1-1; D is undetermined. In nucleotides, the CDR3 is TGTGCCAGCAGTGTAGGGCCAGAAGCTTTCTTT. This encodes CASSVGPEAFF.